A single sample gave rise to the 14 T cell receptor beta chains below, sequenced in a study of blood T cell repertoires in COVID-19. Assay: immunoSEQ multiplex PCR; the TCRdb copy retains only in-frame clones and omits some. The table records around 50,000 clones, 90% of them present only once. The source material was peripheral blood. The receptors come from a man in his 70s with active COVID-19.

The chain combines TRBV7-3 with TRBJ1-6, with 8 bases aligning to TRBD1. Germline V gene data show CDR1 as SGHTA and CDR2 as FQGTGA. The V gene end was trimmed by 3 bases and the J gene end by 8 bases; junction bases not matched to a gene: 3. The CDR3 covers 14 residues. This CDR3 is CASSFGQGYSPLHF. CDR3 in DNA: TGTGCCAGCAGCTTTGGACAGGGCTATTCACCCCTCCACTTT.

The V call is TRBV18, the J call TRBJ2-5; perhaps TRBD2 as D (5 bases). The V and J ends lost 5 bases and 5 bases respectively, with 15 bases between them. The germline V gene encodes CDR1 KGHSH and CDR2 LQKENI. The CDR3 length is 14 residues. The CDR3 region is CASSVDTLAETQYF. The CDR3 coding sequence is TGTGCCAGCTCAGTCGACACCTTAGCGGAGACCCAGTACTTC.

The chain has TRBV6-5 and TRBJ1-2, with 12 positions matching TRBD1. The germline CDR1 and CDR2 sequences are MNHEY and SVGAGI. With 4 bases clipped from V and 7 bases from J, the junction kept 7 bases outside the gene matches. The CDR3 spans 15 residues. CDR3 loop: CASSSGGQGAVGYTF. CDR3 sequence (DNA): TGTGCCAGCAGTTCCGGGGGACAGGGGGCGGTTGGCTACACCTTC.

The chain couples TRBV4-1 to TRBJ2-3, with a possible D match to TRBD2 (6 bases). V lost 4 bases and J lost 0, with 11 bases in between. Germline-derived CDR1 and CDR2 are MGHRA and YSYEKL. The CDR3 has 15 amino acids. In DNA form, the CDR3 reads TGCGCCAGCAGCCCCATCCGGGGGAGCACAGATACGCAGTATTTT. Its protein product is CASSPIRGSTDTQYF.

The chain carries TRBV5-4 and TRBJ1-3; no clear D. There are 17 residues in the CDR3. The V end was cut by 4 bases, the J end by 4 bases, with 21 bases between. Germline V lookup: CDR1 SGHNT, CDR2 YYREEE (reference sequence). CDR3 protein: CASSLSSTRSGGNTIYF. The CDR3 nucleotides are TGTGCCAGCAGCCTCTCTTCGACCCGGTCGGGGGGAAACACCATATATTTT.

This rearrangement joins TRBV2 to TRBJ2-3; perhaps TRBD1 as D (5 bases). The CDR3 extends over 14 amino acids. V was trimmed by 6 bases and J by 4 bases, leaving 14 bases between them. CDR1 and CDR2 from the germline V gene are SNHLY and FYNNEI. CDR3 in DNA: TGTGCCAGCAGCCTAACAGGAAGCGCAGATACGCAGTATTTT. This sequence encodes CASSLTGSADTQYF. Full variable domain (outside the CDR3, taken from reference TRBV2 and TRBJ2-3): EPEVTQTPSHQVTQMGQEVILRCVPISNHLYFYWYRQILGQKVEFLVSFYNNEISEKSEIFDDQFSVERPDGSNFTLKIRSTKLEDSAMYFCASSLTGSADTQYFGPGTRLTVL.

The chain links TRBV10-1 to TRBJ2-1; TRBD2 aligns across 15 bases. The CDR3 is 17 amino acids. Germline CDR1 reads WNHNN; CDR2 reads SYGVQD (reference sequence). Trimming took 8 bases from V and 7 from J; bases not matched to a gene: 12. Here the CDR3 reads CASARRTSGGARNEQFF. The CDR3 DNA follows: TGCGCCAGCGCCAGGAGGACTAGCGGGGGGGCCAGGAATGAGCAGTTCTTC.

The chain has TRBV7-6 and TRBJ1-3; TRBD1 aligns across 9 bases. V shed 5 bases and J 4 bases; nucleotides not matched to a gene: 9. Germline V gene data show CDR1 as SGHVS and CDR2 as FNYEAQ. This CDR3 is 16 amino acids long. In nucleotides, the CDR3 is TGTGCCAGCAGCCATCCCCGGACAGGGGCAGGAAACACCATATATTTT. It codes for CASSHPRTGAGNTIYF.

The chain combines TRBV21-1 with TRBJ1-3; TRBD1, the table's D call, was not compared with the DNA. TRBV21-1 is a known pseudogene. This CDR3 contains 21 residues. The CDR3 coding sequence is TGTGCCAGCAGCAAACTCGTCCCACGGGACAGGGCCCCTTTGTTGGGAAACACCATATATTTT. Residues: CASSKLVPRDRAPLLGNTIYF.

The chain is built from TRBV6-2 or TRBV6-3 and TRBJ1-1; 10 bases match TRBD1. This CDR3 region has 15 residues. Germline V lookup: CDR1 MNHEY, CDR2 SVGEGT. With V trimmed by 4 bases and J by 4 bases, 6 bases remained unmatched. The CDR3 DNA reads TGTGCCAGCAGTTCTCCGGGACAGGGGACCACTGAAGCTTTCTTT. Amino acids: CASSSPGQGTTEAFF.

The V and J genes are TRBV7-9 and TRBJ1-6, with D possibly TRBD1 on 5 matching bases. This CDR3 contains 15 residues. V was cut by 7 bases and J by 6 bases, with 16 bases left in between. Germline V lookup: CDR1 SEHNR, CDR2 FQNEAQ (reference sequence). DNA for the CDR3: TGTGCCAGCAAGCCGTGGGGCAGCCTTAATTCACCCCTCCACTTT. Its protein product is CASKPWGSLNSPLHF.

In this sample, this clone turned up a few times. This CDR3 is CASSSSGGSNTGELFF. In DNA form, the CDR3 reads TGTGCCAGCTCATCCAGCGGGGGGTCGAACACCGGGGAGCTGTTTTTT. The rearrangement joins TRBV18 to TRBJ2-2, with 9 bases aligning to TRBD2. The CDR3 length is 16 residues. V trimming: 5 bases; J trimming: 0 bases; junction bases outside the gene matches: 4. CDR1 and CDR2 (germline): KGHSH, LQKENI.

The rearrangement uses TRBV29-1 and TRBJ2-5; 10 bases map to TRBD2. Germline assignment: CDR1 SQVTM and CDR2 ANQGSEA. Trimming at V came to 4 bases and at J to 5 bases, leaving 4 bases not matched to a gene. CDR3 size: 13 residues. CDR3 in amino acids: CSVVNSGRETQYF. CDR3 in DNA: TGCAGCGTTGTTAATAGCGGGAGGGAGACCCAGTACTTC.

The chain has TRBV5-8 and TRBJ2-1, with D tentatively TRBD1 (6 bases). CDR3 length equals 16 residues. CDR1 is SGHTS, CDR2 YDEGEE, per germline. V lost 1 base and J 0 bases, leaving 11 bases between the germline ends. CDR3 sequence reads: CASSLFQGRSYNEQFF. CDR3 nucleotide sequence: TGTGCCAGCAGCTTGTTTCAGGGGCGCTCCTACAATGAGCAGTTCTTC.